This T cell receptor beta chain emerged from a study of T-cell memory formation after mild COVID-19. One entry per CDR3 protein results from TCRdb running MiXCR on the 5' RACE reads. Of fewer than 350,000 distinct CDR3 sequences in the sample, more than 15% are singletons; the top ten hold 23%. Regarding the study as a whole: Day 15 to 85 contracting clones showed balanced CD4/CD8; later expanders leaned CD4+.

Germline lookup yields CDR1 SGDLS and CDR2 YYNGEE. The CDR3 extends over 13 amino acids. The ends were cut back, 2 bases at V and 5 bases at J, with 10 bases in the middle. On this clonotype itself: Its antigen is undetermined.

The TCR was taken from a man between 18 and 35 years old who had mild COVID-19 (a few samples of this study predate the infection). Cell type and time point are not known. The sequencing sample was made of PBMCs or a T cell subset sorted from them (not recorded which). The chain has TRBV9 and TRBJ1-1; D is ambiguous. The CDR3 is CASSVVPETEAFF. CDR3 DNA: TGTGCCAGCAGCGTGGTCCCGGAGACTGAAGCTTTCTTT.